This entry lists 20 T cell receptor beta chains sequenced from one sample in a study of T cell repertoires in cytomegalovirus infection. MiXCR was run by TCRdb on the reads, yielding one entry per CDR3 protein. This sample has fewer than 300,000 distinct CDR3 sequences; about 25% occur once, and the top ten carry about 15%. The sequenced material came from PBMCs. Receptors originate from a human donor in good health (CMV status not recorded). Some clones in this sample may be carry-over from other donors' samples.

The CDR3 DNA reads as TGTGCCAGCAGCCACCGGACACAGAACACCGGGGAGCTGTTTTTT. Translation: CASSHRTQNTGELFF. V usage is TRBV28 and J usage is TRBJ2-2; maybe TRBD1 (5 bases). The CDR3 covers 15 residues. In germline, CDR1 is MDHEN, CDR2 SYDVKM. The V and J ends lost 6 bases and 1 base respectively, with 12 bases between them.

The V and J genes are TRBV28 and TRBJ2-3; 8 positions agree with TRBD2. This CDR3 spans 16 amino acids. The junction had 4 bases not matched to a gene; V was cut back by 2 bases and J by 0 bases. The germline gives CDR1 MDHEN, CDR2 SYDVKM. CDR3 sequence reads: CASSLAGGLSTDTQYF. CDR3 in DNA: TGTGCCAGCAGTTTAGCGGGAGGTTTAAGCACAGATACGCAGTATTTT.

This clonotype was seen a few times. The chain couples TRBV29-1 to TRBJ1-2; no clear D gene. CDR3 length: 10 amino acids. Germline-derived CDR1 and CDR2 are SQVTM and ANQGSEA. Between the trimmed V and J ends, which lost 3 bases and 5 bases, there was a span of 4 bases. CDR3 in amino acids: CSVDSYGYTF. As DNA, the CDR3 is TGCAGCGTTGACAGTTATGGCTACACCTTC.

This clonotype has only a few counts. This rearrangement joins TRBV5-6 to TRBJ1-2; 10 nucleotides agree with TRBD1. Germline CDR1 SGHDT, CDR2 YYEEEE. The CDR3 sequence is 13 residues long. J was trimmed by 8 bases and V by 4 bases; bases with no gene match: 5. CDR3 in amino acids: CASSLGQGMGYTF. Written as DNA, the CDR3 is TGTGCCAGCAGCCTGGGACAGGGGATGGGCTACACCTTC.

The chain joins TRBV12-5 to TRBJ1-2; perhaps TRBD1 as D (6 bases). The CDR3 is 13 amino acids. Trimming pared 1 base from V and 8 bases from J, leaving 11 bases between. Germline loops: CDR1 LGHNT, CDR2 FRNRAP. CDR3 sequence (DNA): TGTGCTAGTGGTTTGGGGACAGCCTCCGGCTACACCTTC. Protein product: CASGLGTASGYTF.

This clonotype showed up just a few times. The J gene is TRBJ2-7, the V gene TRBV20-1; 7 positions agree with TRBD1. Trimming removed 2 bases from V and 2 bases from J; junction bases left unmatched: 9. Per the germline V gene, CDR1 is DFQATT and CDR2 is SNEGSKA (reference sequence). The CDR3 contains 15 residues. CDR3 bases: TGCAGTGCTAGACTCTCACAGGGGTTAGCCTACGAGCAGTACTTC. It specifies CSARLSQGLAYEQYF.

As for this clonotype: Mismatch with germline at one junction end may stem from a read error. This sequence joins TRBV11-2 and TRBJ2-1; maybe TRBD2 (5 bases). The CDR3 is 14 residues long. CDR1 is SGHAT and CDR2 is FQNNGV in the germline V gene. The CDR3 nucleotides read TGTGCCAGCAGCTCAGTCCCCGGACGGGGTGAGCGGTTCTTC. It specifies CASSSVPGRGERFF.

In this sample, this clonotype is medium-sized. The CDR3 bases are TGTGCCAGCAGCCGGGGACAGGGGGCCTACGAGCAGTACTTC. Its translation is CASSRGQGAYEQYF. This sequence joins TRBV7-2 and TRBJ2-7; TRBD1 aligns across 11 bases. Trimming cost V 5 bases and J 2 bases; bases outside gene matches: 2. This CDR3 contains 14 residues. CDR1 and CDR2 from the germline V gene are SGHTA and FQGNSA.

The chain carries TRBV2 and TRBJ1-1; no firm D call. V lost 1 base, J lost 3 bases, and 3 bases lay in between. This CDR3 contains 12 residues. From germline, CDR1 is SNHLY and CDR2 FYNNEI. This CDR3 is CASSEGYTEAFF. CDR3 bases: TGTGCCAGCAGTGAAGGGTACACTGAAGCTTTCTTT. The full variable domain, in which reference TRBV2 and TRBJ1-1 provide the parts outside the CDR3, is EPEVTQTPSHQVTQMGQEVILRCVPISNHLYFYWYRQILGQKVEFLVSFYNNEISEKSEIFDDQFSVERPDGSNFTLKIRSTKLEDSAMYFCASSEGYTEAFFGQGTRLTVV.

This clonotype was counted a few times. The gene calls are TRBV20-1 and TRBJ2-5; 7 bases map to TRBD2. The V segment lost 6 bases and the J segment 0 bases; nucleotides outside the gene matches: 4. Germline loops: CDR1 DFQATT, CDR2 SNEGSKA (reference sequence). This CDR3 has 13 residues. The DNA of the CDR3 is TGCAGTGCCCCGCGGGGGTACCAAGAGACCCAGTACTTC. It codes for CSAPRGYQETQYF.

This clonotype showed up many times. The chain recombines TRBV7-2 with TRBJ2-6; D is uncertain. This CDR3 is 16 amino acids long. Trimming left V 5 bases short and J 0 bases short, with 11 bases between. Germline V lookup: CDR1 SGHTA, CDR2 FQGNSA. CDR3 sequence reads: CASSPDLFSGANVLTF. The CDR3 coding sequence is TGTGCCAGCAGCCCGGATTTGTTCTCTGGGGCCAACGTCCTGACTTTC.

This clonotype was seen more than once but under ten times. This chain connects TRBV28 to TRBJ1-1, with 7 positions matching TRBD1. The junction had 11 bases not matched to a gene; V was cut back by 1 base and J by 3 bases. Germline lookup yields CDR1 MDHEN and CDR2 SYDVKM. The CDR3 is 17 amino acids. The DNA for the CDR3 is TGTGCCAGCAGTTTATCTGTTAGGGACAGCCACCACACTGAAGCTTTCTTT. The encoded protein is CASSLSVRDSHHTEAFF. The full variable domain, its missing parts supplied by reference TRBV28 and TRBJ1-1, is DVKVTQSSRYLVKRTGEKVFLECVQDMDHENMFWYRQDPGLGLRLIYFSYDVKMKEKGDIPEGYSVSREKKERFSLILESASTNQTSMYLCASSLSVRDSHHTEAFFGQGTRLTVV.

In its sample, this clonotype was seen many times. CDR3 nucleotide sequence: TGTGCCAGCAGCTTGGACAGGGCCCCTCTCTACGAGCAGTACTTC. Its protein product is CASSLDRAPLYEQYF. The chain is built from TRBV7-3 and TRBJ2-7; 8 bases fit TRBD1. The germline gives CDR1 SGHTA, CDR2 FQGTGA. The CDR3 consists of 15 residues. V gave up 3 bases and J gave up 3 bases; unmatched junction bases: 7.

This clonotype has only a few counts. This chain connects TRBV5-1 to TRBJ2-2; unclear D gene. The CDR3 runs to 14 residues. CDR1 and CDR2 from the germline V gene are SGHRS and YFSETQ. Trimming stripped 0 bases from V and 2 bases from J, with 5 bases between. In DNA, the CDR3 is TGCGCCAGCAGCTTGGACACCAACACCGGGGAGCTGTTTTTT. This translates into CASSLDTNTGELFF. The whole variable domain, remainder taken from reference TRBV5-1 and TRBJ2-2, is KAGVTQTPRYLIKTRGQQVTLSCSPISGHRSVSWYQQTPGQGLQFLFEYFSETQRNKGNFPGRFSGRQFSNSRSEMNVSTLELGDSALYLCASSLDTNTGELFFGEGSRLTVL.

The V gene is TRBV6-5, the J gene TRBJ2-1; D may be TRBD2 (6 bases). The V end lost 6 bases, the J end lost 1 base, and 16 bases lay between the germline ends. Per germline, CDR1 MNHEY and CDR2 SVGAGI. This CDR3 is built from 16 residues. The CDR3 is CASSLDYLTSYNEQFF. Written as DNA, the CDR3 is TGTGCCAGCAGCTTGGACTACCTCACGTCCTACAATGAGCAGTTCTTC.

This clonotype has a handful of counts. The V call is TRBV28, the J call TRBJ2-7, with 9 bases identical to TRBD1. With V trimmed by 7 bases and J by 5 bases, 12 bases remained unmatched. CDR1 and CDR2 from the germline V gene are MDHEN and SYDVKM. The length of the CDR3 is 15 residues. The CDR3 DNA reads as TGTGCCAGCATATATTCCGGGACAGGGCTCAACGAGCAGTACTTC. It is translated as CASIYSGTGLNEQYF.

This clonotype showed up just a few times. The chain employs TRBV20-1 and TRBJ1-5; D is uncertain. The CDR3 totals 12 residues. The germline CDR1 and CDR2 sequences are DFQATT and SNEGSKA (reference sequence). Trimming took 3 bases from V and 11 from J, leaving 14 bases between them. The CDR3 nucleotides read TGCAGTGCTAGTTTGCTGCCTGAGGCCCAGCATTTT. Translating gives CSASLLPEAQHF.

V and J are TRBV19 and TRBJ2-1; 8 positions match TRBD2. This CDR3 contains 16 residues. V lost 0 bases, J lost 6 bases, and 7 bases stayed unmatched. The germline CDR1 and CDR2 sequences are LNHDA and SQIVND (reference sequence). CDR3 sequence reads: CASSIDLAGGFNEQFF. The CDR3 DNA reads TGTGCCAGTAGTATAGATCTGGCGGGAGGATTCAATGAGCAGTTCTTC.

V usage is TRBV7-2 and J usage is TRBJ1-3; D call uncertain. CDR1 and CDR2 from the germline V gene are SGHTA and FQGNSA. Trimming took 3 bases from V and 0 from J, leaving 12 bases between them. CDR3 length: 16 amino acids. CDR3 sequence reads: CASSFRGGISGNTIYF. The CDR3 bases are TGTGCCAGCAGCTTCCGCGGCGGGATCTCTGGAAACACCATATATTTT.

This clonotype was seen only a few times. The rearrangement uses TRBV7-2 and TRBJ2-1; the match to TRBD2 covers 8 bases. The CDR3 is made up of 16 amino acids. Trimming removed 3 bases from V and 4 bases from J; junction bases left unmatched: 8. Germline V gives CDR1 SGHTA, CDR2 FQGNSA. The CDR3 sequence: CASSLQGTRRYNEQFF. The DNA of the CDR3 is TGTGCCAGCAGCTTGCAGGGGACTAGGAGGTACAATGAGCAGTTCTTC. The variable domain in full, completed from reference TRBV7-2 and TRBJ2-1, reads GAGVSQSPSNKVTEKGKDVELRCDPISGHTALYWYRQSLGQGLEFLIYFQGNSAPDKSGLPSDRFSAERTGGSVSTLTIQRTQQEDSAVYLCASSLQGTRRYNEQFFGPGTRLTVL.